This TCR beta chain is from a study of blood T cell repertoires in COVID-19. Looking at the study overall: Samples taken during acute and convalescent COVID-19 were collected in the United States, Italy and Spain. PBMCs, B-cell-depleted T cells, or T cells were the source of the cDNA or gDNA that made up the material.

Original data processing: From reference gene primer amplification, estimates of nucleated cell counts were derived. This table comes from immunoSEQ multiplex PCR, and its TCRdb copy is limited to in-frame clones, with some not included. The V and J calls and clone size come from that table; D and trimming were worked out from the DNA. This table holds some 120,000 clones, around four fifths found once. The germline CDR1 and CDR2 sequences are SGHVS and FQNEAQ. The length of the CDR3 is 15 residues. The ends lost 1 base at V and 7 bases at J; junction bases unmatched: 8. This clonotype was sampled from a human donor in a cohort sampled during active COVID-19. Material: peripheral blood. The genes are TRBV7-8 and TRBJ1-2; 8 positions agree with TRBD1. CDR3 sequence: CASSLEGTGRSGYTF. CDR3 nucleotide sequence: TGTGCCAGCAGCTTAGAGGGGACAGGCAGAAGTGGCTACACCTTC.